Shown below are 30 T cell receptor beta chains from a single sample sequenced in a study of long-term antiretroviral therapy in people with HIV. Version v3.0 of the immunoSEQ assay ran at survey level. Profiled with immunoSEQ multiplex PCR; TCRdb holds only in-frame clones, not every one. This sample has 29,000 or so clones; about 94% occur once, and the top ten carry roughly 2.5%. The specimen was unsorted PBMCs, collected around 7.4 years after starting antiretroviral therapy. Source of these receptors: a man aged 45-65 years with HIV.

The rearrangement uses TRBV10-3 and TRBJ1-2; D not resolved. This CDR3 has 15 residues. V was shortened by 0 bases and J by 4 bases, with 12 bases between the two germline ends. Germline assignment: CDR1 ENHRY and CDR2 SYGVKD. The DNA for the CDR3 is TGTGCCATCAGTGAGTCTAACTACCGGTTCTATGGCTACACCTTC. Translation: CAISESNYRFYGYTF.

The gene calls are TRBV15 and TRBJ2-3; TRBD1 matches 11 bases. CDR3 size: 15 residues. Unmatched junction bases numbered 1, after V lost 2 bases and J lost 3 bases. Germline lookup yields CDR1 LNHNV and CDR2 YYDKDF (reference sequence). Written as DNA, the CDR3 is TGTGCCACCAGCAGAAGGGACAGGGGGACAGATACGCAGTATTTT. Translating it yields CATSRRDRGTDTQYF.

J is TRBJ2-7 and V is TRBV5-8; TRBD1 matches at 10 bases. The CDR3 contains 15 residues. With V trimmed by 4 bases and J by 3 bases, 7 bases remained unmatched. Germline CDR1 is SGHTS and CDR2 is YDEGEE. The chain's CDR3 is CASSPGTGEYYEQYF. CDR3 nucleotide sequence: TGTGCCAGCAGCCCCGGGACAGGGGAATACTACGAGCAGTACTTC.

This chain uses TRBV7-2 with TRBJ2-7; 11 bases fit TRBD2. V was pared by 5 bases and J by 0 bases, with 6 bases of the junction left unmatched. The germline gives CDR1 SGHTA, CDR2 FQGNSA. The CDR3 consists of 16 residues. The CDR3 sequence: CASSPLTSGGSYEQYF. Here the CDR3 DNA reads TGTGCCAGCAGCCCACTCACTAGCGGGGGCTCCTACGAGCAGTACTTC.

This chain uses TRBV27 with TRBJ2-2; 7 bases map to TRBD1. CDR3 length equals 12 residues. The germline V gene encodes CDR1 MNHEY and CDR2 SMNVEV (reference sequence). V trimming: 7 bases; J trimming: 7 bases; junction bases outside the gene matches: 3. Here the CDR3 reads CASKQGFGELFF. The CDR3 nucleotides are TGTGCCAGCAAACAGGGGTTCGGGGAGCTGTTTTTT.

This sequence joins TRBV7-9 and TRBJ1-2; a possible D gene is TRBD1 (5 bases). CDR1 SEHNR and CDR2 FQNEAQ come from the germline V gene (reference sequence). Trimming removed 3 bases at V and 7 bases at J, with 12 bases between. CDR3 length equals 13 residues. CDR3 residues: CASSFYEGIGYTF. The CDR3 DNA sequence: TGTGCCAGCAGCTTTTACGAGGGGATTGGCTACACCTTC.

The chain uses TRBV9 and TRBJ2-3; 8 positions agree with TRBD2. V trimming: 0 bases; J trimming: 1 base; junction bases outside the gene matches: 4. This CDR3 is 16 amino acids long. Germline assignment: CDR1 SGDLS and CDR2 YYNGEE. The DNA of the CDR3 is TGTGCCAGCAGCGTAGCTTCAGCGGGGGGCACAGATACGCAGTATTTT. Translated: CASSVASAGGTDTQYF.

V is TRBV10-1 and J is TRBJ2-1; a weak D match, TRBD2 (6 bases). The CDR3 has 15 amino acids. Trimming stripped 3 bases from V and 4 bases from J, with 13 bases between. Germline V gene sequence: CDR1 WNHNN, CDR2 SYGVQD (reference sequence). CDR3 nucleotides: TGCGCCAGCAGTGATGGTGCAGCGGGTTACAATGAGCAGTTCTTC. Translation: CASSDGAAGYNEQFF.

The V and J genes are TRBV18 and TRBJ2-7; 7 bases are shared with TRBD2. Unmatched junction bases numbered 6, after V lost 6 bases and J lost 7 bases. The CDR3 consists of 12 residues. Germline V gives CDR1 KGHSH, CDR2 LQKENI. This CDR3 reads CASSTGGYEQYF. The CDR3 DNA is TGTGCCAGCTCTACCGGGGGGTATGAGCAGTACTTC.

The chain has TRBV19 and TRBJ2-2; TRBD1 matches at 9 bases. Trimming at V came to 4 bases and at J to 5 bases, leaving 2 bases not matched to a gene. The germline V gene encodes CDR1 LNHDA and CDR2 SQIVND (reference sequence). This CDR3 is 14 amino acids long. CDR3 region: CASSNRGRTGELFF. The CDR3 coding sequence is TGTGCCAGTAGTAACAGGGGGCGGACCGGGGAGCTGTTTTTT.

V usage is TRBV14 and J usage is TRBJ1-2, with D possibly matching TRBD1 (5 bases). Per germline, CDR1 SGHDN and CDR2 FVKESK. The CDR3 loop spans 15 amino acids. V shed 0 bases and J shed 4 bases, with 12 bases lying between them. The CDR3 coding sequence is TGTGCCAGCAGCCAAGATTTGGGGGTAGGCTATGGCTACACCTTC. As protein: CASSQDLGVGYGYTF.

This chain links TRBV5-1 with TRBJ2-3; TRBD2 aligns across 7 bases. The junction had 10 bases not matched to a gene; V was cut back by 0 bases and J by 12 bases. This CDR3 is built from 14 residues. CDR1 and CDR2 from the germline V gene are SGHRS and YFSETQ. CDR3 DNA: TGCGCCAGCAGCTTGGACCCGGAGCGGGGTTTTCAGTATTTT. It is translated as CASSLDPERGFQYF.

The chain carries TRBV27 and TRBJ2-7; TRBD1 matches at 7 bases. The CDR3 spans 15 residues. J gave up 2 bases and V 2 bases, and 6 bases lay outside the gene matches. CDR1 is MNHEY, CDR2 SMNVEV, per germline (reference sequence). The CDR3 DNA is TGTGCCAGCAGTTTAAGGGACAGTCGGACCTACGAGCAGTACTTC. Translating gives CASSLRDSRTYEQYF.

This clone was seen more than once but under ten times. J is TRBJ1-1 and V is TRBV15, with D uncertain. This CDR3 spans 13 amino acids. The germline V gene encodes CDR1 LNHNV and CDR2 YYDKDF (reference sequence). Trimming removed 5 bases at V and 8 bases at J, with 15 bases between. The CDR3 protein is CATSPHEGREAFF. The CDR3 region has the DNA TGTGCCACCAGCCCCCACGAGGGCAGGGAAGCTTTCTTT.

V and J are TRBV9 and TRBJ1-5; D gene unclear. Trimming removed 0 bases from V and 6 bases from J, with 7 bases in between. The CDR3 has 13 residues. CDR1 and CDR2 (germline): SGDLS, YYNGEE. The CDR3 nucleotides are TGTGCCAGCAGCGTAGGGGAGGCTCAGCCCCAGCATTTT. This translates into CASSVGEAQPQHF.

CDR3 in amino acids: CASSLDGHEQFF. For the CDR3, the DNA is TGCGCCAGCAGCTTGGACGGGCATGAGCAGTTCTTC. The chain carries TRBV5-1 and TRBJ2-1; D remains ambiguous. CDR3 length equals 12 residues. V lost 0 bases to trimming and J lost 8 bases, with 6 bases between them. Germline-derived CDR1 and CDR2 are SGHRS and YFSETQ.

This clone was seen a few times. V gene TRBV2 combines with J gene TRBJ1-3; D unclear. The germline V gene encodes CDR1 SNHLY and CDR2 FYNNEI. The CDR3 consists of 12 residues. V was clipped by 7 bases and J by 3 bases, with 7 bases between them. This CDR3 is CASMGGGNTIYF. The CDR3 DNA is TGTGCCAGCATGGGCGGTGGAAACACCATATATTTT.

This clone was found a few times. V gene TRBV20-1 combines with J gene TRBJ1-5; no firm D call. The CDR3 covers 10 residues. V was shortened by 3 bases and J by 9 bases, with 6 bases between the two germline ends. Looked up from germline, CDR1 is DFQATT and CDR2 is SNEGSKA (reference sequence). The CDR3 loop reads CSASSGPQHF. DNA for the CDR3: TGCAGTGCTAGTAGCGGGCCCCAGCATTTT.

CDR3 nucleotides: TGTGCCAGCAGCTTCGGGGGGGCGGGTGAGCAGTTCTTC. Its protein is CASSFGGAGEQFF. The chain couples TRBV7-8 to TRBJ2-1; 8 bases line up with TRBD2. After removal of 3 bases from V and 9 bases from J, the junction contained 4 bases not matched to a gene. Looked up from germline, CDR1 is SGHVS and CDR2 is FQNEAQ. This CDR3 is built from 13 residues.

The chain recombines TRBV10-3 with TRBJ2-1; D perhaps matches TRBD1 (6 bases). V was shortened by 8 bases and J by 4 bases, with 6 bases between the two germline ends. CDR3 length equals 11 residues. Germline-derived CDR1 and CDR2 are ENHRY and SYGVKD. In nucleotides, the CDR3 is TGTGCCATCGGACAGTACAATGAGCAGTTCTTC. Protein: CAIGQYNEQFF.

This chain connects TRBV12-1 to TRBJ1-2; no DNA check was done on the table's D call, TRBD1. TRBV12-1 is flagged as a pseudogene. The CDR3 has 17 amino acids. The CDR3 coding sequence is TGTGCCAGCAGCTTTCCCTTGGACAGGGCCCCTGGGTATGGCTACACCTTC. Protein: CASSFPLDRAPGYGYTF.

This CDR3 reads CASSETDEAYNEQFF. CDR3 sequence (DNA): TGTGCCAGCAGTGAGACGGACGAGGCCTACAATGAGCAGTTCTTC. The chain combines TRBV6-1 with TRBJ2-1, with unresolved D. This CDR3 is built from 15 residues. Germline-derived CDR1 and CDR2 are MNHNS and SASEGT. Trimming stripped 3 bases from V and 2 bases from J, with 11 bases between.

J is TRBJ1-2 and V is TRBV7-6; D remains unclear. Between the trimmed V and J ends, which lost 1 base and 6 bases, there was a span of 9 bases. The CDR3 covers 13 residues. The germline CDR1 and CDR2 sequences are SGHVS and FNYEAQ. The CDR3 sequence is CASSLGPLDGYTF. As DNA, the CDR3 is TGTGCCAGCAGCTTAGGTCCGCTAGATGGCTACACCTTC.

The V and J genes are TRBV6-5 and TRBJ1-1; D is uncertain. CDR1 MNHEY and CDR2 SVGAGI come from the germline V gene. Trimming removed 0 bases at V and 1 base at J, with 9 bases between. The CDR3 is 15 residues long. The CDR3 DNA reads TGTGCCAGCAGTTACTCGCCAGGCGGGAACACTGAAGCTTTCTTT. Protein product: CASSYSPGGNTEAFF.

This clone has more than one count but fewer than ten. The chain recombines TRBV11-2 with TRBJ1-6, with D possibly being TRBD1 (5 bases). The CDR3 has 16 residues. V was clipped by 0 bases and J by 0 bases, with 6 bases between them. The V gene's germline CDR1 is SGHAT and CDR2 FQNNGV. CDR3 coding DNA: TGTGCCAGCAGCTTAGATGACAGCTCCTATAATTCACCCCTCCACTTT. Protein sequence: CASSLDDSSYNSPLHF.

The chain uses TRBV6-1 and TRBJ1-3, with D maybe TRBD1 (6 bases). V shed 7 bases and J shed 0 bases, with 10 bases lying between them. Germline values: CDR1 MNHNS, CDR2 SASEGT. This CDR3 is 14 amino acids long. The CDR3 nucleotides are TGTGCCAGCACCCGGGACATCTCTGGAAACACCATATATTTT. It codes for CASTRDISGNTIYF.

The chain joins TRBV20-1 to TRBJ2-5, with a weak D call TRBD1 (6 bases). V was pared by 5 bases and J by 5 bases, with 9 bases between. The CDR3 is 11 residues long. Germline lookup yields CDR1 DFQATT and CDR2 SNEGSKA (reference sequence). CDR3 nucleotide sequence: TGCAGTGCTGGGGGCGGGGAGACCCAGTACTTC. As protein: CSAGGGETQYF.

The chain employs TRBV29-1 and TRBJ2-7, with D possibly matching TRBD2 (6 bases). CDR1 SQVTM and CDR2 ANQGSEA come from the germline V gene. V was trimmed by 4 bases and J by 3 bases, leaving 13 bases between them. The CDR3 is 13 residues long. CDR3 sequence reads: CSVVTGEGYEQYF. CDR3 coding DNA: TGCAGCGTTGTAACGGGGGAAGGCTACGAGCAGTACTTC.

The DNA for the CDR3 is TGTGCCAGCAGCCGGGGGGGGCGCGAAGATACGCAGTATTTT. Amino acid sequence: CASSRGGREDTQYF. This chain joins TRBV11-2 and TRBJ2-3, with 8 bases identical to TRBD2. V was pared by 5 bases and J by 5 bases, with 6 bases of the junction left unmatched. Per germline, CDR1 SGHAT and CDR2 FQNNGV. This CDR3 comprises 14 residues.

The CDR3 is CASSQDGLYNEQFF. CDR3 DNA sequence: TGCGCCAGCAGCCAAGACGGGCTATACAATGAGCAGTTCTTC. The chain combines TRBV4-1 with TRBJ2-1; D remains unclear. Germline CDR1 MGHRA, CDR2 YSYEKL. This CDR3 has 14 residues. Trimming shortened V by 0 bases and J by 4 bases, and 7 bases separated the two germline ends.